This section outlines one T cell receptor beta chain sequence together with its context. Its antigen is as yet unknown. The sample belongs to a study of shared clonotypes between healthy human individuals. Study at large: The donors, a couple of women and a few men, were aged 18 to 49.

Germline values: CDR1 MDHEN, CDR2 SYDVKM. The V segment lost 6 bases and the J segment 5 bases; nucleotides outside the gene matches: 4. There are 13 residues in the CDR3. Findings and limits, study-wide: Among donors, sharing of clonotypes was expected to be affected by sequencing depth.

Replicate PCRs for unsorted PBMC used approximately 320 ng DNA (approximately 31,000 T cell genomes). Clones were sequenced by immunoSEQ multiplex PCR, and TCRdb holds only the in-frame ones, with some missing. There are hundreds of thousands of clones in the sample; roughly three quarters occur only once, and about 12% lies in the top ten. The TCR sequence derives from a woman aged 40 to 50 in good health. Some clones in this sample may be carry-over from other donors' samples. This rearrangement joins TRBV28 to TRBJ2-3; 8 bases are a match to TRBD2. The source material was PBMCs. CDR3 sequence: CASRERGRDTQYF. The CDR3, as DNA: TGTGCCAGCAGGGAGCGGGGGAGAGATACGCAGTATTTT.